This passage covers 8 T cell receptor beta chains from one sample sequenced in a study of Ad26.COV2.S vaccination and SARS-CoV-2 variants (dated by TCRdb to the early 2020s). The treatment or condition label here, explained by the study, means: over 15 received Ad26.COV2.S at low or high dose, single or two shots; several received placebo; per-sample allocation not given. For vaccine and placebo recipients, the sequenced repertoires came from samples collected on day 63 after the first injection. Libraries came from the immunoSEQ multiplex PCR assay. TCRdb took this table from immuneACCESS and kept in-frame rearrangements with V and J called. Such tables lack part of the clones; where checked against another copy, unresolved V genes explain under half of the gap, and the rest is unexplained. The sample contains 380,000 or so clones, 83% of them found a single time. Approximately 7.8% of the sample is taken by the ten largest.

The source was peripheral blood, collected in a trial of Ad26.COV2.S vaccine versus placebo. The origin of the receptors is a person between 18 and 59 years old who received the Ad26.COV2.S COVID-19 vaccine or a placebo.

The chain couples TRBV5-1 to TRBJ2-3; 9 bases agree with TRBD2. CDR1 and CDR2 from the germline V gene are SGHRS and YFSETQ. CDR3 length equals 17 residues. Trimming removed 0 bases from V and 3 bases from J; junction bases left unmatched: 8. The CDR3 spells CASSLGMASGTTDTQYF. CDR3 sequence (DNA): TGCGCCAGCAGCTTGGGGATGGCTAGCGGGACTACAGATACGCAGTATTTT.

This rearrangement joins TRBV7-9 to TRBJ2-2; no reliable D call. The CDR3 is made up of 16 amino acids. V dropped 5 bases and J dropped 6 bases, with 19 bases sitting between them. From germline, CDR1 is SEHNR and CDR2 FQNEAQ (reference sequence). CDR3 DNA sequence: TGTGCCAGCAGCGGCCGGCCGTTATTTCCCGCCGGGGAGCTGTTTTTT. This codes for CASSGRPLFPAGELFF.

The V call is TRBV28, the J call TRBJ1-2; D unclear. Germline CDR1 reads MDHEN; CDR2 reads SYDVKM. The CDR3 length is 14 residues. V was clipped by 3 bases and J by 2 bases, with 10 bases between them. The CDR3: CASSFELVNYGYTF. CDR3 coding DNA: TGTGCCAGCAGTTTCGAACTGGTGAACTATGGCTACACCTTC.

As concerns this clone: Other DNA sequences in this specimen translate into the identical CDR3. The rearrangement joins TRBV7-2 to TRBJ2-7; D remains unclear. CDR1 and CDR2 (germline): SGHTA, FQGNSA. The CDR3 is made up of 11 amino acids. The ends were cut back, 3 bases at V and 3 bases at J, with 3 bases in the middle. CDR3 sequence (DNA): TGTGCCAGCAGCTTCTACTACGAGCAGTACTTC. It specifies CASSFYYEQYF.

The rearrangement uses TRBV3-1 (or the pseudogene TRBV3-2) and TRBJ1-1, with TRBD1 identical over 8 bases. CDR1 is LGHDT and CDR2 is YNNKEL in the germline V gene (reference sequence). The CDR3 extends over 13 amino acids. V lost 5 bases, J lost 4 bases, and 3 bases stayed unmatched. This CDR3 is CASSYTGGTEAFF. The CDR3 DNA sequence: TGTGCCAGCAGCTACACAGGGGGCACTGAAGCTTTCTTT.

The chain's CDR3 is CASSLSNYGYTF. CDR3 DNA sequence: TGTGCCAGCAGTTTATCTAACTATGGCTACACCTTC. V gene TRBV28 combines with J gene TRBJ1-2; the D is unclear. V was cut by 1 base and J by 0 bases, with 0 bases left in between. Germline assignment: CDR1 MDHEN and CDR2 SYDVKM. The CDR3 runs to 12 residues.

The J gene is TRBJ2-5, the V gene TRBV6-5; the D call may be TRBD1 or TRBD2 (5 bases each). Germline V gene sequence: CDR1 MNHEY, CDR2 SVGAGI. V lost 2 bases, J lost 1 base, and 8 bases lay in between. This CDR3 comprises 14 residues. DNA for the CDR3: TGTGCCAGCAGTTACGGGGGAGTCCAAGAGACCCAGTACTTC. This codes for CASSYGGVQETQYF.

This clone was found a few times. The CDR3 here is CASHHGNYEQYF. The CDR3 DNA reads TGTGCCAGCCATCACGGGAACTACGAGCAGTACTTC. The genes are TRBV18 and TRBJ2-7, with D possibly being TRBD2 (5 bases). The CDR3 is 12 residues long. Trimming stripped 8 bases from V and 3 bases from J, with 11 bases between. Per the germline V gene, CDR1 is KGHSH and CDR2 is LQKENI.